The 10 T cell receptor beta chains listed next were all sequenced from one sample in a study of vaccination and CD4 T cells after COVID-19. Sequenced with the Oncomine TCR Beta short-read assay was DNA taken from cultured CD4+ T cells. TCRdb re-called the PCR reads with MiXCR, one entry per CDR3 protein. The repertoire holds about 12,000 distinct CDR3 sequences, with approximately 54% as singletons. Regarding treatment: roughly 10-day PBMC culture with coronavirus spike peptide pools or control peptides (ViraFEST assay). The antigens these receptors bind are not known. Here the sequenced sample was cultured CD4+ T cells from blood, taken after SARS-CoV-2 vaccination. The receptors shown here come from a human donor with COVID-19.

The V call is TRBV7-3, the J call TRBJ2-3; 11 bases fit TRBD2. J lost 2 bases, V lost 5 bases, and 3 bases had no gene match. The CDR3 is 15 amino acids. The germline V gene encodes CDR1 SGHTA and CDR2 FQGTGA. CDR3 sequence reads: CASSPSGGYTDTQYF. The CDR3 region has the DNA TGTGCCAGCAGCCCTAGCGGGGGGTACACAGATACGCAGTATTTT.

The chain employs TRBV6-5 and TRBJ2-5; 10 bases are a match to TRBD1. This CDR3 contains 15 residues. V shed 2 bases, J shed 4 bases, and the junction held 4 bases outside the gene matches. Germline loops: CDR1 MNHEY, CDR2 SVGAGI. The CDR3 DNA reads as TGTGCCAGCAGTTACGCGACAGGGGGCCGAGAGACCCAGTACTTC. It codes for CASSYATGGRETQYF.

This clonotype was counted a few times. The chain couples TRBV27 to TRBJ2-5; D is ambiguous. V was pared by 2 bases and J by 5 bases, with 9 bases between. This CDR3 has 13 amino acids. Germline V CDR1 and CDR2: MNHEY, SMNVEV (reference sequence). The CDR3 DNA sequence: TGTGCCAGCAGTTTAAAGGGTAGGGAGACCCAGTACTTC. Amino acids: CASSLKGRETQYF.

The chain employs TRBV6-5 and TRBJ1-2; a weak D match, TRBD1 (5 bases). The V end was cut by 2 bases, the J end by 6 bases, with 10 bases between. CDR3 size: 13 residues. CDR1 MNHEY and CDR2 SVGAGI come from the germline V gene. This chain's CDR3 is CASSYGGVDGYTF. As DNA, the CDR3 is TGTGCCAGCAGTTACGGAGGGGTGGATGGCTACACCTTC.

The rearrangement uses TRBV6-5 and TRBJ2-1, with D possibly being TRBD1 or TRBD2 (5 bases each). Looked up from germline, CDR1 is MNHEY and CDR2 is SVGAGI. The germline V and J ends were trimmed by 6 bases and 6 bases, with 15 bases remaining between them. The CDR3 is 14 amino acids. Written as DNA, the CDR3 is TGTGCCAGCAGCTACGTTAGAGGGGTCAATGAGCAGTTCTTC. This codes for CASSYVRGVNEQFF.

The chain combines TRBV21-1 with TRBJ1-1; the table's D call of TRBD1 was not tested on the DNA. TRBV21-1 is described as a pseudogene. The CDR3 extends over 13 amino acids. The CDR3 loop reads CASDDRKNTEAFF. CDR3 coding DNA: TGTGCCAGCGACGACAGAAAGAACACTGAAGCTTTCTTT.

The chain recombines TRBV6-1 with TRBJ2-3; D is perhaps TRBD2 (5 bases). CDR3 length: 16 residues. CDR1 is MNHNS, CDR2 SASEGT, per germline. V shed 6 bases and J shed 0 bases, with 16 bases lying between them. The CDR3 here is CASREGPHQSTDTQYF. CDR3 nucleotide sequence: TGTGCCAGCAGAGAGGGTCCGCATCAGAGCACAGATACGCAGTATTTT.

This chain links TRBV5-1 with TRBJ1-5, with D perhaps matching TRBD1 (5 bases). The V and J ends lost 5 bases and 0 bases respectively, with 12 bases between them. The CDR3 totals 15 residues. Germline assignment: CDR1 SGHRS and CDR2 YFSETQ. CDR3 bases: TGCGCCAGCAGTTGGAACGGGGGTAGCAATCAGCCCCAGCATTTT. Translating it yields CASSWNGGSNQPQHF.

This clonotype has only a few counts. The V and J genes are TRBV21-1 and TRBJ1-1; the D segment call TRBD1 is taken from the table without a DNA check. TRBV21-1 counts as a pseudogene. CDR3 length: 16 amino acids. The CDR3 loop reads CASSKRVGQINTEAFF. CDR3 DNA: TGTGCCAGCAGCAAAAGGGTAGGACAGATCAACACTGAAGCTTTCTTT.

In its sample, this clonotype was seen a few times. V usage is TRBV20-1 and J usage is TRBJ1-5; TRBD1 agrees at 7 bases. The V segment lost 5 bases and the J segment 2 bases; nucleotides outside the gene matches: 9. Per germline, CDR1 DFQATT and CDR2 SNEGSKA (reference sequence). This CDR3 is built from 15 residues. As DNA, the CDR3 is TGCAGTGCTCAAGAGGGGGCGCGAGGCAATCAGCCCCAGCATTTT. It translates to CSAQEGARGNQPQHF.